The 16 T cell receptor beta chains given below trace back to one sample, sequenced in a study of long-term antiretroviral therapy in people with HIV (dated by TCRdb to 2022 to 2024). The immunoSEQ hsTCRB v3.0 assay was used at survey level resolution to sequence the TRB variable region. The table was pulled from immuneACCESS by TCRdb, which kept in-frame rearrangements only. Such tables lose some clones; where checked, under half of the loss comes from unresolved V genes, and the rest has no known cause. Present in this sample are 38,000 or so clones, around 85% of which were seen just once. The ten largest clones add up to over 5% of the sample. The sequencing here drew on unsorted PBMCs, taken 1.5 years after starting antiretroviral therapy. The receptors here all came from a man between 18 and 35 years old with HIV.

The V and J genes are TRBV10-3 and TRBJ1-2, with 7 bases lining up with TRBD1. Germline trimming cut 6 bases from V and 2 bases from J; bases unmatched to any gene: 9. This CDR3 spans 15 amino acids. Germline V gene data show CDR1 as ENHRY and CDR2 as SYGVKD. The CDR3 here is CAISGQVVENYGYTF. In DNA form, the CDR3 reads TGTGCCATCAGCGGACAGGTTGTGGAAAACTATGGCTACACCTTC.

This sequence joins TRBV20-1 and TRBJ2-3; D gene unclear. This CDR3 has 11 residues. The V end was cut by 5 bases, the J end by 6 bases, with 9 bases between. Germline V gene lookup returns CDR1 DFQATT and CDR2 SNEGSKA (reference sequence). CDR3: CSAAPKDTQYF. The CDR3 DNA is TGCAGTGCTGCGCCCAAGGATACGCAGTATTTT.

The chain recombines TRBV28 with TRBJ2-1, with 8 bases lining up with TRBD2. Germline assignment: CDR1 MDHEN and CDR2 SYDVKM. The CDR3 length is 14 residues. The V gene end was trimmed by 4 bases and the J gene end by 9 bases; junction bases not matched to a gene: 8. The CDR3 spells CASSSPGGQPEQFF. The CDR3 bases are TGTGCCAGCAGTTCACCGGGAGGGCAACCTGAGCAGTTCTTC.

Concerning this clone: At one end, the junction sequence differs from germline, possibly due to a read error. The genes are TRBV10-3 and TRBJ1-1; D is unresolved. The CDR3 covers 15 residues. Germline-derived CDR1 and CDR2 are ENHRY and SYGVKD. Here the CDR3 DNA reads TGTGCCATCAGTGCGACGGCGTCCGAGAACGCTGAAGCTTTCTTT. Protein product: CAISATASENAEAFF.

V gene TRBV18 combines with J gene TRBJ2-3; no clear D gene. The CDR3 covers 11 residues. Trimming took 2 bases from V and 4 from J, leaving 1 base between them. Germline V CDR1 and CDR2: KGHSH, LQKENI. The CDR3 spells CASSPSDTQYF. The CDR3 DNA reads TGTGCCAGCTCACCATCAGATACGCAGTATTTT.

The CDR3 sequence: CASSLPGTSGTYEQYF. CDR3 in DNA: TGCGCCAGCAGCTTGCCCGGGACTAGCGGCACCTACGAGCAGTACTTC. The chain employs TRBV5-1 and TRBJ2-7; 11 nucleotides line up with TRBD2. J lost 2 bases, V lost 1 base, and 5 bases had no gene match. The germline gives CDR1 SGHRS, CDR2 YFSETQ. The CDR3 is 16 residues long.

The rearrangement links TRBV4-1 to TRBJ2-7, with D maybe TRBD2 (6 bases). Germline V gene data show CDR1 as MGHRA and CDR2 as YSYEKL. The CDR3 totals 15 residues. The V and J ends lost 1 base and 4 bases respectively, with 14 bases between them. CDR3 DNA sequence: TGCGCCAGCAGCCAAGTCGGGGAGGATCGGTACGAGCAGTACTTC. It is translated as CASSQVGEDRYEQYF.

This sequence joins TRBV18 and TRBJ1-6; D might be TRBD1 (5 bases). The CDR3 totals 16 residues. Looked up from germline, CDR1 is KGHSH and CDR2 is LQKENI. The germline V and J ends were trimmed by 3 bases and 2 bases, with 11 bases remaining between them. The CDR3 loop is CASSPKGYAYNSPLHF. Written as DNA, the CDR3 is TGTGCCAGCTCACCGAAGGGGTATGCCTATAATTCACCCCTCCACTTT. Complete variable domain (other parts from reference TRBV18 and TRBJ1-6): NAGVMQNPRHLVRRRGQEARLRCSPMKGHSHVYWYRQLPEEGLKFMVYLQKENIIDESGMPKERFSAEFPKEGPSILRIQQVVRGDSAAYFCASSPKGYAYNSPLHFGNGTRLTVT.

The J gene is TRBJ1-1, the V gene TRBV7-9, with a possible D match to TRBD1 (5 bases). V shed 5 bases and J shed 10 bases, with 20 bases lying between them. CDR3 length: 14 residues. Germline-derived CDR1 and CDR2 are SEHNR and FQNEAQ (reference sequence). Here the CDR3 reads CASSPVPSSQGAFF. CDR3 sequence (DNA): TGTGCCAGCAGCCCCGTTCCGAGTTCTCAGGGAGCTTTCTTT.

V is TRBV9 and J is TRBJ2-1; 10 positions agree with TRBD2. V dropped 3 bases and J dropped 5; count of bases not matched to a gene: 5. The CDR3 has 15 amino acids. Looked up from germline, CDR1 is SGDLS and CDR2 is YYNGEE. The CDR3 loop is CASSGPSGSNNEQFF. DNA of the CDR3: TGTGCCAGCAGCGGGCCTAGCGGGAGTAACAATGAGCAGTTCTTC.

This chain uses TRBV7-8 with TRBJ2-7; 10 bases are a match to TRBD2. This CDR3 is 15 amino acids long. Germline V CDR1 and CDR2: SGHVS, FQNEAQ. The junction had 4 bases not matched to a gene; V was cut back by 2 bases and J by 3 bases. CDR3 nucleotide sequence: TGTGCCAGCAGCTTAAGTAGCGGGAGGTTCTACGAGCAGTACTTC. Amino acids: CASSLSSGRFYEQYF.

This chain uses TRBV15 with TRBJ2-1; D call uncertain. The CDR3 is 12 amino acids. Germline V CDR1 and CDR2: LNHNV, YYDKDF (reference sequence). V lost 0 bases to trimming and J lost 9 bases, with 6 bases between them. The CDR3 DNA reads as TGTGCCACCAGCAGAGATCCGCCTGAGCAGTTCTTC. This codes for CATSRDPPEQFF.

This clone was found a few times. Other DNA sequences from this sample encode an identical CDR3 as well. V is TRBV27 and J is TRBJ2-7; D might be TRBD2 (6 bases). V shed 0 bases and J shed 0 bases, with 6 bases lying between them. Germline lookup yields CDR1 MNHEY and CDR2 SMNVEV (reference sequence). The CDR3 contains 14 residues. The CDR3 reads CASSLSGSSYEQYF. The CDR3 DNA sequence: TGTGCCAGCAGTTTATCCGGGAGCTCCTACGAGCAGTACTTC.

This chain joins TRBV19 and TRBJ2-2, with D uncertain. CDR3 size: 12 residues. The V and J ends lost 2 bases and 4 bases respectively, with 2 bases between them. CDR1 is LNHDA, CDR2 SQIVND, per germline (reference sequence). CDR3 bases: TGTGCCAGTAGTATACGCACCGGGGAGCTGTTTTTT. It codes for CASSIRTGELFF. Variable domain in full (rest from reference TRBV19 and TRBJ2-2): DGGITQSPKYLFRKEGQNVTLSCEQNLNHDAMYWYRQDPGQGLRLIYYSQIVNDFQKGDIAEGYSVSREKKESFPLTVTSAQKNPTAFYLCASSIRTGELFFGEGSRLTVL.

For the CDR3, the DNA is TGCGCCAGCAGCCCGCAGACAGGGAATAATGAAAAACTGTTTTTT. Its translation is CASSPQTGNNEKLFF. The chain carries TRBV5-1 and TRBJ1-4; 7 bases line up with TRBD1. The CDR3 totals 15 residues. V lost 4 bases and J lost 4; bases outside the gene matches: 7. Germline loops: CDR1 SGHRS, CDR2 YFSETQ.

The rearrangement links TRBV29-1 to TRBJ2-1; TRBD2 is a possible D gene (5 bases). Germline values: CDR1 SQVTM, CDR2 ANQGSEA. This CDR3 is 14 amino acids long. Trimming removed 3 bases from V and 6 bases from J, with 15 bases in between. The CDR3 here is CSVDGVGRFNEQFF. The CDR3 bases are TGCAGCGTTGACGGGGTAGGCCGGTTCAATGAGCAGTTCTTC.